Each of the 27 T cell receptor beta chains below was sequenced from the same sample in a study of PD-L1 blockade in urothelial cancer. The time point: peripheral blood 6 weeks after treatment start. Some clones are missing from TCRdb's copy, which holds only in-frame ones; the method was immunoSEQ multiplex PCR. The data contain 66,000 or so clones, around nine tenths of them singletons. The input for sequencing was PBMCs, taken around atezolizumab (anti-PD-L1) treatment. Receptors were obtained from a man aged 55-75 years with urothelial cancer.

V is TRBV2 and J is TRBJ2-7; tentative D call: TRBD2 (6 bases). Germline CDR1 SNHLY, CDR2 FYNNEI. The V end lost 7 bases, the J end lost 4 bases, and 20 bases lay between the germline ends. CDR3 length: 15 residues. The CDR3 region is CASMGVGGVRYEQYF. As DNA, the CDR3 is TGTGCCAGCATGGGGGTCGGGGGAGTGAGGTACGAGCAGTACTTC.

The CDR3 DNA is TGTGCCAGCAGTGAACCCCCCGAGAGAGATACGCAGTATTTT. Protein product: CASSEPPERDTQYF. The genes are TRBV25-1 and TRBJ2-3; no clear D gene. V lost 2 bases and J 5 bases, leaving 11 bases between the germline ends. Germline lookup yields CDR1 MGHDK and CDR2 SYGVNS. This CDR3 spans 14 amino acids.

Only a few counts were recorded for this clone. The genes are TRBV2 and TRBJ1-1, with TRBD1 identical over 7 bases. V dropped 6 bases and J dropped 4; count of bases not matched to a gene: 5. The germline V gene encodes CDR1 SNHLY and CDR2 FYNNEI. The CDR3 runs to 13 residues. The CDR3 here is CASRPGTVTEAFF. The CDR3 DNA reads TGTGCCAGCAGGCCCGGGACAGTCACTGAAGCTTTCTTT.

V and J are TRBV11-2 and TRBJ1-4; the match to TRBD1 covers 7 bases. Germline V lookup: CDR1 SGHAT, CDR2 FQNNGV. The J segment lost 8 bases and the V segment lost 2 bases, leaving 8 bases of the junction unmatched. CDR3 length: 15 residues. CDR3 sequence (DNA): TGTGCCAGCAGCTTAAGCTGGACAGGAGGGGAAAAACTGTTTTTT. Protein: CASSLSWTGGEKLFF.

This clone appeared a single time. The chain uses TRBV2 and TRBJ1-2; TRBD1 matches at 8 bases. V shed 11 bases and J 4 bases; nucleotides not matched to a gene: 15. Germline loops: CDR1 SNHLY, CDR2 FYNNEI. CDR3 length: 15 amino acids. In DNA, the CDR3 is TGTGCCCGACACCCGACAGGGGTCGAAAGCTATGGCTACACCTTC. This codes for CARHPTGVESYGYTF.

This clone was seen just once. V is TRBV2 and J is TRBJ1-5; TRBD1 matches at 9 bases. Looked up from germline, CDR1 is SNHLY and CDR2 is FYNNEI. V trimming: 9 bases; J trimming: 3 bases; junction bases outside the gene matches: 3. The CDR3 length is 13 residues. The CDR3 loop is CARGTGHNQPQHF. The CDR3 DNA reads as TGTGCCAGAGGGACAGGGCACAATCAGCCCCAGCATTTT. Looking up the rest from reference TRBV2 and TRBJ1-5 gives the full variable domain: EPEVTQTPSHQVTQMGQEVILRCVPISNHLYFYWYRQILGQKVEFLVSFYNNEISEKSEIFDDQFSVERPDGSNFTLKIRSTKLEDSAMYFCARGTGHNQPQHFGDGTRLSIL.

This clone was found many times. This sequence joins TRBV4-2 and TRBJ2-2, with D possibly matching TRBD2 (6 bases). V was shortened by 4 bases and J by 2 bases, with 11 bases between the two germline ends. The length of the CDR3 is 15 residues. Germline CDR1 reads LGHNA; CDR2 reads YNFKEQ. The chain's CDR3 is CASSPEGRNTGELFF. In DNA, the CDR3 is TGTGCCAGCAGCCCGGAGGGTCGAAACACCGGGGAGCTGTTTTTT.

The chain links TRBV5-8 to TRBJ1-2; 8 bases map to TRBD1. CDR3 length equals 17 residues. The trim removed 3 bases at V and 0 bases at J, leaving 10 bases unmatched. Germline CDR1 and CDR2: SGHTS and YDEGEE. CDR3 sequence: CASSSWTGSTTNYGYTF. CDR3 bases: TGTGCCAGCAGCTCCTGGACAGGGAGCACCACTAACTATGGCTACACCTTC.

V gene TRBV5-4 combines with J gene TRBJ2-7, with 10 bases aligning to TRBD2. V lost 3 bases, J lost 3 bases, and 6 bases stayed unmatched. Germline V gene data show CDR1 as SGHNT and CDR2 as YYREEE (reference sequence). The CDR3 spans 15 residues. CDR3: CASSWNGLADYEQYF. The CDR3 nucleotides read TGTGCCAGCAGCTGGAATGGACTAGCGGACTACGAGCAGTACTTC. The full variable domain, rest sourced from reference TRBV5-4 and TRBJ2-7, is ETGVTQSPTHLIKTRGQQVTLRCSSQSGHNTVSWYQQALGQGPQFIFQYYREEENGRGNFPPRFSGLQFPNYSSELNVNALELDDSALYLCASSWNGLADYEQYFGPGTRLTVT.

The chain links TRBV6-5 to TRBJ2-3, with D maybe TRBD2 (5 bases). Trimming took 9 bases from V and 11 from J, leaving 24 bases between them. The CDR3 loop spans 14 amino acids. The germline gives CDR1 MNHEY, CDR2 SVGAGI. CDR3 coding DNA: TGTGCCAGTACCTCCTGGGGAGAAGCCGGTCAGCAGTATTTT. Its translation is CASTSWGEAGQQYF.

The chain carries TRBV30 and TRBJ1-5; TRBD1 is a possible D gene (5 bases). V lost 0 bases to trimming and J lost 6 bases, with 15 bases between them. Germline V gives CDR1 GTSNPN, CDR2 SVGIG (reference sequence). This CDR3 is 15 amino acids long. As DNA, the CDR3 is TGTGCCTGGAGTGTAAGTAGGGGCTACTCTCAGCCCCAGCATTTT. Protein sequence: CAWSVSRGYSQPQHF.

This chain connects TRBV7-6 to TRBJ1-4; D perhaps matches TRBD1 (6 bases). Germline values: CDR1 SGHVS, CDR2 FNYEAQ. V gave up 5 bases and J gave up 1 base, with 11 bases separating them. The CDR3 runs 15 residues. The CDR3 region is CASSPKDRTNEKLFF. The DNA for the CDR3 is TGTGCCAGCAGCCCGAAGGACAGAACTAATGAAAAACTGTTTTTT.

This chain joins TRBV7-2 and TRBJ2-3; 10 positions match TRBD1. The CDR3 length is 16 residues. Germline CDR1 and CDR2: SGHTA and FQGNSA. V lost 3 bases to trimming and J lost 2 bases; unmatched junction nucleotides: 5. The CDR3 region is CASSFRTGGVTDTQYF. CDR3 bases: TGTGCCAGCAGCTTTAGGACAGGGGGTGTCACAGATACGCAGTATTTT.

V gene TRBV6-1 combines with J gene TRBJ1-5, with D possibly TRBD1 on 6 matching bases. The germline V gene encodes CDR1 MNHNS and CDR2 SASEGT. This CDR3 contains 13 residues. Trimming pared 5 bases from V and 5 bases from J, leaving 10 bases between. The CDR3 sequence is CASSPGAYQPQHF. In DNA, the CDR3 is TGTGCCAGCAGTCCAGGGGCTTATCAGCCCCAGCATTTT.

The rearrangement uses TRBV29-1 and TRBJ2-1; 9 positions agree with TRBD2. The J segment lost 7 bases and the V segment lost 5 bases, leaving 21 bases of the junction unmatched. The CDR3 runs to 18 residues. Germline CDR1 and CDR2: SQVTM and ANQGSEA. Here the CDR3 reads CSVSSPLTIAGDRNEQFF. Here the CDR3 DNA reads TGCAGCGTTTCCTCCCCACTCACTATAGCGGGAGACAGAAATGAGCAGTTCTTC.

The V gene is TRBV11-2, the J gene TRBJ2-1, with 7 bases aligning to TRBD1. With 6 bases clipped from V and 1 base from J, the junction kept 6 bases outside the gene matches. The CDR3 is made up of 15 amino acids. Per germline, CDR1 SGHAT and CDR2 FQNNGV. This CDR3 is CASSLWGQSYNEQFF. DNA for the CDR3: TGTGCCAGCAGTTTATGGGGACAGTCCTACAATGAGCAGTTCTTC.

This clone has more than one count but fewer than ten. The chain recombines TRBV27 with TRBJ1-2; tentatively, D is TRBD1 (5 bases). The V gene's germline CDR1 is MNHEY and CDR2 SMNVEV (reference sequence). The CDR3 runs 15 residues. Trimming cost V 5 bases and J 4 bases, with 17 bases left between them. CDR3 region: CASSPSGLALYGYTF. Written as DNA, the CDR3 is TGTGCCAGCAGTCCTTCGGGACTTGCCCTCTATGGCTACACCTTC.

The CDR3 DNA is TGTGCCAGCAGCGCCGACAGGGGGCTGGGGGGCTACACCTTC. It translates to CASSADRGLGGYTF. The rearrangement links TRBV7-3 to TRBJ1-2; TRBD1 aligns across 10 bases. Losses at the gene ends were 5 bases for V and 8 bases for J; bases not matched to a gene: 8. The germline V gene has CDR1 SGHTA and CDR2 FQGTGA. The CDR3 has 14 amino acids.

This clone turned up a few times. The chain recombines TRBV10-3 with TRBJ2-1, with TRBD2 identical over 8 bases. V lost 0 bases, J lost 3 bases, and 7 bases stayed unmatched. Germline V gene lookup returns CDR1 ENHRY and CDR2 SYGVKD. The CDR3 has 17 residues. The CDR3, as DNA: TGTGCCATCAGTGAGTCGACGGCTAGCGGGCGCTACAATGAGCAGTTCTTC. It specifies CAISESTASGRYNEQFF.

The rearrangement joins TRBV6-1 to TRBJ2-1; 7 bases align to TRBD1. Germline V lookup: CDR1 MNHNS, CDR2 SASEGT. The V segment lost 5 bases and the J segment 4 bases; nucleotides outside the gene matches: 8. This CDR3 region has 15 residues. CDR3 DNA sequence: TGTGCCAGCAGTCAGCCGGGACAGAAGTACAATGAGCAGTTCTTC. This translates into CASSQPGQKYNEQFF.

J is TRBJ1-1 and V is TRBV10-3; the match to TRBD1 covers 7 bases. The CDR3 extends over 13 amino acids. V was clipped by 4 bases and J by 7 bases; unmatched bases: 6. CDR1 and CDR2 (germline): ENHRY, SYGVKD. CDR3: CAISASGGNEAFF. The CDR3 coding sequence is TGTGCCATCAGTGCGTCAGGGGGTAATGAAGCTTTCTTT.

The V call is TRBV10-2, the J call TRBJ1-2; D not resolved. Germline CDR1 WSHSY, CDR2 SAAADI. Trimming pared 8 bases from V and 0 bases from J, leaving 16 bases between. This CDR3 is built from 15 residues. The CDR3 bases are TGCGCCAGCTGGGCCGGGAGAACAGCTAACTATGGCTACACCTTC. Amino acids: CASWAGRTANYGYTF.

This chain links TRBV7-8 with TRBJ2-1, with 8 positions matching TRBD2. V was pared by 3 bases and J by 8 bases, with 15 bases of the junction left unmatched. CDR1 is SGHVS, CDR2 FQNEAQ, per germline. The CDR3 is made up of 17 amino acids. The CDR3 spells CASSFAGTRIGWDEQFF. The CDR3, as DNA: TGTGCCAGCAGCTTCGCCGGGACTAGGATAGGCTGGGATGAGCAGTTCTTC.

The genes are TRBV28 and TRBJ1-2, with D tentatively TRBD1 (6 bases). The V end was cut by 2 bases, the J end by 3 bases, with 10 bases between. Germline V CDR1 and CDR2: MDHEN, SYDVKM. The CDR3 loop spans 14 amino acids. The CDR3 DNA sequence: TGTGCCAGCAGTTTAGGGACAATGTACTATGGCTACACCTTC. Its translation is CASSLGTMYYGYTF.

This clone appeared once. This chain uses TRBV10-1 with TRBJ2-7, with a tentative D call TRBD2 (6 bases). In germline, CDR1 is WNHNN, CDR2 SYGVQD (reference sequence). The V gene lost 4 bases and the J gene lost 0 bases, with 10 bases spanning the gap. The CDR3 runs 14 residues. CDR3 loop: CASSVERASYEQYF. CDR3 in DNA: TGCGCCAGCAGTGTCGAGCGGGCCTCCTACGAGCAGTACTTC.

The V gene is TRBV7-8, the J gene TRBJ2-2; 11 bases align to TRBD1. This CDR3 spans 17 amino acids. Germline lookup yields CDR1 SGHVS and CDR2 FQNEAQ. V shed 4 bases and J 3 bases; nucleotides not matched to a gene: 7. The CDR3 sequence: CASSYPGQGVYTGELFF. Written as DNA, the CDR3 is TGTGCCAGCAGCTACCCGGGACAGGGGGTATACACCGGGGAGCTGTTTTTT.

This clone was seen a few times. The chain uses TRBV7-8 and TRBJ2-7; 10 bases agree with TRBD2. Trimming at V came to 4 bases and at J to 6 bases, leaving 6 bases not matched to a gene. Germline CDR1 SGHVS, CDR2 FQNEAQ. CDR3 size: 14 residues. The CDR3 sequence: CASSSRLAGAEQYF. The CDR3 nucleotides are TGTGCCAGCAGCTCCAGACTAGCGGGCGCCGAGCAGTACTTC. The whole variable domain, filled in from reference TRBV7-8 and TRBJ2-7, reads GAGVSQSPRYKVAKRGQDVALRCDPISGHVSLFWYQQALGQGPEFLTYFQNEAQLDKSGLPSDRFFAERPEGSVSTLKIQRTQQEDSAVYLCASSSRLAGAEQYFGPGTRLTVT.